This passage covers 17 T cell receptor beta chains from one sample sequenced in a study of early T cells in non-severe SARS-CoV-2 infection. Each CDR3 protein gets one entry after TCRdb re-called the 5' RACE reads with MiXCR. The repertoire has under 85,000 distinct CDR3 sequences, roughly 10% of them found once; the top ten carry around 5.5%. Source material: whole blood. These receptors were taken from an adult who was a healthcare worker with PCR-confirmed SARS-CoV-2 infection or an uninfected control (not recorded which).

This clonotype was recorded many times. The chain combines TRBV5-4 with TRBJ2-6; 7 bases are a match to TRBD2. The CDR3 is 18 residues long. Per germline, CDR1 SGHNT and CDR2 YYREEE (reference sequence). With V trimmed by 0 bases and J by 0 bases, 6 bases remained unmatched. The CDR3 region has the DNA TGTGCCAGCAGCTTGGGAGCGGGACCCCTCTCTGGGGCCAACGTCCTGACTTTC. The encoded protein is CASSLGAGPLSGANVLTF.

The V gene is TRBV24-1, the J gene TRBJ2-5; unclear D gene. Germline V lookup: CDR1 KGHDR, CDR2 SFDVKD. The CDR3 extends over 14 amino acids. V was shortened by 2 bases and J by 0 bases, with 6 bases between the two germline ends. CDR3 DNA: TGTGCCACCAGTGATTCCCAGGACCAAGAGACCCAGTACTTC. This encodes CATSDSQDQETQYF.

This clonotype has at least ten counts. CDR3: CASTDPGTGGGTQPQHF. Written as DNA, the CDR3 is TGTGCCAGTACCGATCCCGGGACAGGGGGCGGCACTCAGCCCCAGCATTTT. The V and J genes are TRBV19 and TRBJ1-5, with 12 bases matching TRBD1. Germline CDR1 and CDR2: LNHDA and SQIVND (reference sequence). This CDR3 is 17 amino acids long. The V and J ends lost 7 bases and 6 bases, in that order; junction bases with no gene match: 13. Variable domain in full (rest from reference TRBV19 and TRBJ1-5): DGGITQSPKYLFRKEGQNVTLSCEQNLNHDAMYWYRQDPGQGLRLIYYSQIVNDFQKGDIAEGYSVSREKKESFPLTVTSAQKNPTAFYLCASTDPGTGGGTQPQHFGDGTRLSIL.

This clonotype was seen more than once but under ten times. The rearrangement uses TRBV7-2 and TRBJ2-3, with D possibly matching TRBD2 (7 bases). The V gene's germline CDR1 is SGHTA and CDR2 FQGNSA. The CDR3 is 15 residues long. Trimming removed 3 bases at V and 4 bases at J, with 14 bases between. CDR3 nucleotide sequence: TGTGCCAGCAGCTTCGCGGGGGCAGGGGCAGATACGCAGTATTTT. The encoded protein is CASSFAGAGADTQYF. Based on the CDR3 plus reference TRBV7-2 and TRBJ2-3, the full variable domain is GAGVSQSPSNKVTEKGKDVELRCDPISGHTALYWYRQSLGQGLEFLIYFQGNSAPDKSGLPSDRFSAERTGGSVSTLTIQRTQQEDSAVYLCASSFAGAGADTQYFGPGTRLTVL.

This clonotype has a handful of counts. The DNA for the CDR3 is TGTGCCAGCAGCCACAGTGGGGCCAACGTCCTGACTTTC. Translated: CASSHSGANVLTF. The chain joins TRBV7-9 to TRBJ2-6, with D uncertain. The CDR3 runs 13 residues. Looked up from germline, CDR1 is SEHNR and CDR2 is FQNEAQ (reference sequence). Between the trimmed V and J ends, which lost 5 bases and 3 bases, there was a span of 5 bases.

The chain is built from TRBV6-2 or TRBV6-3 and TRBJ1-1; D is ambiguous. V was trimmed by 2 bases and J by 5 bases, leaving 18 bases between them. This CDR3 region has 16 residues. Germline V lookup: CDR1 MNHEY, CDR2 SVGEGT. The CDR3 sequence: CASSYLLLGVGTEAFF. Written as DNA, the CDR3 is TGTGCCAGCAGTTACCTCCTCCTTGGGGTAGGAACTGAAGCTTTCTTT.

The genes are TRBV5-1 and TRBJ1-6; unclear D gene. Germline-derived CDR1 and CDR2 are SGHRS and YFSETQ. The CDR3 runs to 15 residues. V lost 3 bases and J 4 bases, leaving 11 bases between the germline ends. The CDR3 protein is CASSSEVGYNSPLHF. The CDR3 DNA is TGCGCCAGCAGCTCGGAGGTCGGGTATAATTCACCCCTCCACTTT.

This clonotype was detected many times. The rearrangement uses TRBV2 and TRBJ2-2; D remains unclear. V lost 2 bases to trimming and J lost 6 bases, with 7 bases between them. This CDR3 has 13 residues. Germline V lookup: CDR1 SNHLY, CDR2 FYNNEI. The CDR3 coding sequence is TGTGCCAGCAGTGAACTGGTAGCCGGGGAGCTGTTTTTT. This codes for CASSELVAGELFF.

This clonotype showed up many times. This sequence joins TRBV14 and TRBJ2-6, with D uncertain. Germline loops: CDR1 SGHDN, CDR2 FVKESK. The V end lost 2 bases, the J end lost 1 base, and 12 bases lay between the germline ends. The CDR3 loop spans 17 amino acids. The CDR3 is CASSQLHSSSGANVLTF. Written as DNA, the CDR3 is TGTGCCAGCAGCCAATTACACAGTTCATCTGGGGCCAACGTCCTGACTTTC.

This clonotype was recorded many times. The chain carries TRBV27 and TRBJ1-2, with D possibly being TRBD1 (5 bases). Trimming cost V 3 bases and J 6 bases, with 23 bases left between them. From germline, CDR1 is MNHEY and CDR2 SMNVEV (reference sequence). The CDR3 is 17 residues long. CDR3 in amino acids: CASSLTPSNSARDGYTF. CDR3 sequence (DNA): TGTGCCAGCAGTTTGACACCCTCAAACTCTGCCAGGGATGGCTACACCTTC.

The sample holds a few counts of this clonotype. J is TRBJ2-7 and V is TRBV13; D may match TRBD1 or TRBD2 (5 bases each). This CDR3 has 14 residues. The germline gives CDR1 PRHDT, CDR2 FYEKMQ (reference sequence). V was clipped by 6 bases and J by 3 bases, with 15 bases between them. The CDR3 sequence: CASSLMGPNYEQYF. The CDR3 nucleotides are TGTGCCAGCAGTCTTATGGGACCCAACTACGAGCAGTACTTC.

At least ten counts were recorded for this clonotype. The chain employs TRBV6-2 or TRBV6-3 and TRBJ1-1; 7 bases are shared with TRBD1. Trimming cost V 6 bases and J 0 bases; bases outside gene matches: 16. Germline V gene data show CDR1 as MNHEY and CDR2 as SVGEGT. This CDR3 spans 18 amino acids. The CDR3 reads CASSPAGGSTRVNTEAFF. The CDR3 DNA follows: TGTGCCAGCAGCCCCGCAGGGGGTTCCACGCGGGTGAACACTGAAGCTTTCTTT.

This clonotype was seen ten or more times. For the CDR3, the DNA is TGCAGTGCTAGCCGGCAGACCTCTGGAAACACCATATATTTT. This codes for CSASRQTSGNTIYF. The V and J genes are TRBV20-1 and TRBJ1-3; D gene uncertain. Germline-derived CDR1 and CDR2 are DFQATT and SNEGSKA (reference sequence). V was trimmed by 3 bases and J by 0 bases, leaving 9 bases between them. The CDR3 totals 14 residues.

This clonotype was picked up a small number of times. The chain recombines TRBV20-1 with TRBJ2-7; D uncertain. CDR1 is DFQATT, CDR2 SNEGSKA, per germline (reference sequence). Trimming took 2 bases from V and 5 from J, leaving 19 bases between them. This CDR3 is 15 amino acids long. This chain's CDR3 is CSARYRAQLTNEQYF. CDR3 DNA sequence: TGCAGTGCTAGATACCGGGCCCAACTAACAAACGAGCAGTACTTC.

The CDR3 reads CASSSPRTSGSDEQFF. The CDR3 bases are TGTGCCAGCAGCTCCCCTCGGACTAGCGGGAGCGATGAGCAGTTCTTC. This sequence joins TRBV7-8 and TRBJ2-1; 13 bases line up with TRBD2. CDR3 length: 16 residues. Germline lookup yields CDR1 SGHVS and CDR2 FQNEAQ. V shed 4 bases, J shed 8 bases, and the junction held 8 bases outside the gene matches.

The table lists this clonotype with a few counts. The V gene is TRBV25-1, the J gene TRBJ2-1; 7 positions match TRBD2. The V gene's germline CDR1 is MGHDK and CDR2 SYGVNS. The CDR3 length is 15 residues. V dropped 0 bases and J dropped 10; count of bases not matched to a gene: 9. CDR3 region: CASSEYMGGSLEQFF. CDR3 in DNA: TGTGCCAGCAGTGAATATATGGGAGGGAGCCTAGAGCAGTTCTTC.

This clonotype was picked up a small number of times. This chain links TRBV6-4 with TRBJ2-1, with 9 nucleotides matching TRBD2. Germline-derived CDR1 and CDR2 are MRHNA and SNTAGT. With 3 bases clipped from V and 7 bases from J, the junction kept 10 bases outside the gene matches. The CDR3 contains 16 residues. This CDR3 reads CASSEVPGLANNEQFF. CDR3 nucleotide sequence: TGTGCCAGCAGTGAAGTACCGGGACTAGCCAATAATGAGCAGTTCTTC.